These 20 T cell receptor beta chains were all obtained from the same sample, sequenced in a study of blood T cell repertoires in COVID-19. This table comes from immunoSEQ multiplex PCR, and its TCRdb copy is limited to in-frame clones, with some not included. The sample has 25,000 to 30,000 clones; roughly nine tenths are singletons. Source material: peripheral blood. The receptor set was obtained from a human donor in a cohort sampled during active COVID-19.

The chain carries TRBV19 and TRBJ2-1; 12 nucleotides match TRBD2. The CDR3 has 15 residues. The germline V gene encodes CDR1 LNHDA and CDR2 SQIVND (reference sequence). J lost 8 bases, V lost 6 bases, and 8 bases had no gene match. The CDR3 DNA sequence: TGTGCCAGTAGCGAGACTAGCGGGAGTTTCTATGAGCAGTTCTTC. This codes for CASSETSGSFYEQFF.

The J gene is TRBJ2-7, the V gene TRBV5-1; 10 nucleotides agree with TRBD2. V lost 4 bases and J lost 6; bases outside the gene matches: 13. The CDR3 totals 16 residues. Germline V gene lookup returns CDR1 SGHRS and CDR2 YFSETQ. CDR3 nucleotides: TGCGCCAGCAGCCTCGAAGCAACTGGACTAGCGGTCGAGCAGTACTTC. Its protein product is CASSLEATGLAVEQYF.

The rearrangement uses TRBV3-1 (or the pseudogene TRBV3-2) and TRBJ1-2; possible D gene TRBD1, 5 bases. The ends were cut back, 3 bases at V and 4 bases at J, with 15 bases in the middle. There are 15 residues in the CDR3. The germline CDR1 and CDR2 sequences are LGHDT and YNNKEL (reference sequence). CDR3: CASSHNDRGGYGYTF. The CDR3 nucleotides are TGTGCCAGCAGCCATAATGACAGAGGCGGCTATGGCTACACCTTC.

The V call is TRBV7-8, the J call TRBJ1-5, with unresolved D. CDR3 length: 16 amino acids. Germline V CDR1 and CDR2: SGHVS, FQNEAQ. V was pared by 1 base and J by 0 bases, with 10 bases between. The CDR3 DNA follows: TGTGCCAGCAGCTTAGTCTCGGGGAATAGCAATCAGCCCCAGCATTTT. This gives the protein CASSLVSGNSNQPQHF. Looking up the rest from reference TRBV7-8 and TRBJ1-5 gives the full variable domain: GAGVSQSPRYKVAKRGQDVALRCDPISGHVSLFWYQQALGQGPEFLTYFQNEAQLDKSGLPSDRFFAERPEGSVSTLKIQRTQQEDSAVYLCASSLVSGNSNQPQHFGDGTRLSIL.

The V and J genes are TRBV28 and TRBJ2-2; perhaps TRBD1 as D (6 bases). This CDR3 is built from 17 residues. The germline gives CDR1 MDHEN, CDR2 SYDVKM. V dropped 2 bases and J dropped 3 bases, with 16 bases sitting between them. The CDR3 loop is CASSLAVAGADTGELFF. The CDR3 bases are TGTGCCAGCAGTTTAGCGGTCGCAGGGGCCGACACCGGGGAGCTGTTTTTT.

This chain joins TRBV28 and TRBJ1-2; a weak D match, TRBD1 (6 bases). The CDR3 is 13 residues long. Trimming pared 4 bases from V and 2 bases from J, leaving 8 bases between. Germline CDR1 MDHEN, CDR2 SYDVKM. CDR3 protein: CASSSTGNYGYTF. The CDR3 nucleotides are TGTGCCAGCAGTTCGACAGGAAACTATGGCTACACCTTC.

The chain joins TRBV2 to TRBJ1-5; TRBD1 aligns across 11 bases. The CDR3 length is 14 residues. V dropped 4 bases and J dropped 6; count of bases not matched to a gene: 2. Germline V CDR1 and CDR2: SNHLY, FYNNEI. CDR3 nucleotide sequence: TGTGCCAGCAGTGGGACAGGGGGCCGTCAGCCCCAGCATTTT. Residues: CASSGTGGRQPQHF.

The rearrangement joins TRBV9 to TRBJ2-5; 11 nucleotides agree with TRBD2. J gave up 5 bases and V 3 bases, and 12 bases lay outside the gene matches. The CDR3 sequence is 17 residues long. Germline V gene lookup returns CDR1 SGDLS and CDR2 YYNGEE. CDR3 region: CASSAHSGGAVGETQYF. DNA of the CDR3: TGTGCCAGCAGCGCCCATAGCGGGGGGGCGGTCGGGGAGACCCAGTACTTC.

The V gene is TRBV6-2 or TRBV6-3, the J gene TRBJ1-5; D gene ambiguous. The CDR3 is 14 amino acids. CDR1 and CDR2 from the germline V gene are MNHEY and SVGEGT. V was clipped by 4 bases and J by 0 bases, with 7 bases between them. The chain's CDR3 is CASSLAGSNQPQHF. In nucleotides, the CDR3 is TGTGCCAGCAGTTTAGCCGGTAGCAATCAGCCCCAGCATTTT.

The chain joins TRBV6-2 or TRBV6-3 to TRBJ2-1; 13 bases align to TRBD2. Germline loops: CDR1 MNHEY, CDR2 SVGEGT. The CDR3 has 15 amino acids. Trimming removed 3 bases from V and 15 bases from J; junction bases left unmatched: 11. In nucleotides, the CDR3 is TGTGCCAGCAGTTATGGACTAGCGGGGGTTCCAACGACGTTCTTC. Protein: CASSYGLAGVPTTFF.

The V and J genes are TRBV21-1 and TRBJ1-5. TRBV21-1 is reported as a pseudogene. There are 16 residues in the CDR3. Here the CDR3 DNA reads TGTGCCAGCAGCAAAGTCAACGGGAAATACAATCAGCCCCAGCATTTT. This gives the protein CASSKVNGKYNQPQHF.

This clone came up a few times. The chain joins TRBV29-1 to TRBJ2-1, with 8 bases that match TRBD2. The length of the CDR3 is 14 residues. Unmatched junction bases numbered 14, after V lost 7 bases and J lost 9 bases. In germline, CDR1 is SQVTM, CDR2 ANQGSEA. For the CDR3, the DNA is TGCAGCGCCGTCCCGGGACTAGTTTTCGGTGAGCAGTTCTTC. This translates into CSAVPGLVFGEQFF.

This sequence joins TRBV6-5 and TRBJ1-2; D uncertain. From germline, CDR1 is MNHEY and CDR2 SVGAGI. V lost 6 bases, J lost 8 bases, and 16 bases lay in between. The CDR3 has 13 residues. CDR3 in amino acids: CASRVGQTGGYTF. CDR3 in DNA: TGTGCCAGCAGGGTCGGCCAGACTGGGGGCTACACCTTC.

CDR3: CSVPGLTSGGEQYF. The CDR3 nucleotides read TGCAGCGTTCCGGGCCTGACTAGCGGGGGCGAGCAGTACTTC. This chain uses TRBV29-1 with TRBJ2-7, with 12 bases identical to TRBD2. Trimming removed 5 bases from V and 6 bases from J; junction bases left unmatched: 8. The CDR3 contains 14 residues. Germline assignment: CDR1 SQVTM and CDR2 ANQGSEA.

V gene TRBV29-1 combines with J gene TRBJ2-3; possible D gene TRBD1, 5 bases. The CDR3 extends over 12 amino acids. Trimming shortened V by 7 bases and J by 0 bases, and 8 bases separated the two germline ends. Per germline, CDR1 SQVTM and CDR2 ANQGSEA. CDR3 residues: CSARTSTDTQYF. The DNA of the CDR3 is TGCAGCGCCAGGACAAGCACAGATACGCAGTATTTT.

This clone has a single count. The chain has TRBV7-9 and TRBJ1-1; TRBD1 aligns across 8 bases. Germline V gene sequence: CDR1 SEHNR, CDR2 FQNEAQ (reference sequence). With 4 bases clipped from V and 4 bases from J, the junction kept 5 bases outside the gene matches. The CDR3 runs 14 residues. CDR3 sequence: CASSYLTGGTEAFF. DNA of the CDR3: TGTGCCAGCAGCTACCTTACAGGGGGCACTGAAGCTTTCTTT.

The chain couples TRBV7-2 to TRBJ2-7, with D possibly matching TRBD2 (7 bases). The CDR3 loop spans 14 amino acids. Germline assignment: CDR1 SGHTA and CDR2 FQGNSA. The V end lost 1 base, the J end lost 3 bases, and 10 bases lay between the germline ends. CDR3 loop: CASSLEGGGYEQYF. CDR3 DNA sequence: TGTGCCAGCAGCTTAGAGGGAGGGGGCTACGAGCAGTACTTC.

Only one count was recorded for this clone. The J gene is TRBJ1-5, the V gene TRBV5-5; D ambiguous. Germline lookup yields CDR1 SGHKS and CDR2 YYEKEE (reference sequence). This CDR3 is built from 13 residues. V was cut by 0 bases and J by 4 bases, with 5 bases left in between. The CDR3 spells CASSLVVNQPQHF. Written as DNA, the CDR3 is TGTGCCAGCAGCTTGGTCGTTAATCAGCCCCAGCATTTT. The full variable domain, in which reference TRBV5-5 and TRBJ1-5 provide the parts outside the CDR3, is DAGVTQSPTHLIKTRGQQVTLRCSPISGHKSVSWYQQVLGQGPQFIFQYYEKEERGRGNFPDRFSARQFPNYSSELNVNALLLGDSALYLCASSLVVNQPQHFGDGTRLSIL.

CDR3 in amino acids: CASGAGPGELFF. In DNA form, the CDR3 reads TGTGCCAGCGGAGCGGGCCCCGGGGAGCTGTTTTTT. This rearrangement joins TRBV2 to TRBJ2-2, with TRBD2 as a possible D gene (6 bases). V was trimmed by 8 bases and J by 6 bases, leaving 10 bases between them. Germline V gene sequence: CDR1 SNHLY, CDR2 FYNNEI. The CDR3 loop spans 12 amino acids.

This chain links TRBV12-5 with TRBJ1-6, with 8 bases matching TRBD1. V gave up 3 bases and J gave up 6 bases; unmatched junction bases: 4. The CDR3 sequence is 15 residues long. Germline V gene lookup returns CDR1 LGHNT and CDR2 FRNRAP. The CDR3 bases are TGTGCTAGTGGTTTAGGACAGGGTTTTAATTCACCCCTCCACTTT. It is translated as CASGLGQGFNSPLHF.